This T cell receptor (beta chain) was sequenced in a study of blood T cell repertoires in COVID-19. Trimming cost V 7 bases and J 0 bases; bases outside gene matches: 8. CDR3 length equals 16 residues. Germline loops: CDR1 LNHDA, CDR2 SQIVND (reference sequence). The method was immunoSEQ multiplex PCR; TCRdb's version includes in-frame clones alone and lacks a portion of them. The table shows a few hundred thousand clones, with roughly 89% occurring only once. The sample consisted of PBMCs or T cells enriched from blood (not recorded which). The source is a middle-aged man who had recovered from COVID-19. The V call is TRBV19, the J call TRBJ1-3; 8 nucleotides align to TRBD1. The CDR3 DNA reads TGTGCCAGTACCCTAGGGACAGGATTCTCTGGAAACACCATATATTTT. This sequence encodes CASTLGTGFSGNTIYF.